Below are 10 T cell receptor beta chains sequenced from a single sample in a study of beta chain features in type 1 diabetes. All of the isolated RNA was reverse transcribed, so expressed TCRB transcripts were sequenced. Repertoires were generated with immunoSEQ multiplex PCR, while TCRdb's copy carries only in-frame clones and drops some. This table holds roughly 500,000 clones, about 32% found once. The sequenced sample was naive CD4+ T cells from blood. Receptors originate from a man between 18 and 35 years old in good health.

The CDR3 DNA follows: TGTGCCAGCAGTTATGACGGCACACCATCCTACGAGCAGTACTTC. It encodes CASSYDGTPSYEQYF. V is TRBV6-5 and J is TRBJ2-7; D gene uncertain. Germline values: CDR1 MNHEY, CDR2 SVGAGI. Trimming stripped 3 bases from V and 1 base from J, with 13 bases between. The CDR3 has 15 residues.

This chain joins TRBV2 and TRBJ2-7; D unresolved. CDR3 size: 11 residues. The germline V gene encodes CDR1 SNHLY and CDR2 FYNNEI. V was clipped by 3 bases and J by 2 bases, with 2 bases between them. CDR3 sequence reads: CASSEPYEQYF. CDR3 DNA: TGTGCCAGCAGTGAGCCCTACGAGCAGTACTTC.

This clone was detected once. This chain uses TRBV29-1 with TRBJ2-2; perhaps TRBD1 as D (6 bases). The CDR3 loop spans 14 amino acids. In germline, CDR1 is SQVTM, CDR2 ANQGSEA. Between the trimmed V and J ends, which lost 7 bases and 5 bases, there was a span of 17 bases. CDR3 DNA sequence: TGCAGCGCACGGACAGATATTCAGACCGGGGAGCTGTTTTTT. The encoded protein is CSARTDIQTGELFF.

This chain joins TRBV7-2 and TRBJ2-1; D is possibly TRBD1 or TRBD2 (5 bases each). In germline, CDR1 is SGHTA, CDR2 FQGNSA. CDR3 size: 14 residues. Trimming stripped 1 base from V and 10 bases from J, with 14 bases between. DNA for the CDR3: TGTGCCAGCAGCTTAGGGGGACCCGACCTCGAGCAGTTCTTC. This gives the protein CASSLGGPDLEQFF.

CDR3 protein: CSVGTGGMNEQFF. The CDR3 region has the DNA TGCAGCGTCGGGACAGGGGGCATGAATGAGCAGTTCTTC. This chain uses TRBV29-1 with TRBJ2-1; 12 nucleotides match TRBD1. V dropped 6 bases and J dropped 7; count of bases not matched to a gene: 4. Per germline, CDR1 SQVTM and CDR2 ANQGSEA. The CDR3 contains 13 residues.

This clone came up a few times. V usage is TRBV10-3 and J usage is TRBJ2-5, with D possibly being TRBD1 (5 bases). V was cut by 6 bases and J by 4 bases, with 12 bases left in between. CDR3 length equals 13 residues. Per the germline V gene, CDR1 is ENHRY and CDR2 is SYGVKD. The CDR3 is CAIRGPGSETQYF. The DNA of the CDR3 is TGTGCCATCAGGGGGCCAGGGTCAGAGACCCAGTACTTC.

This clone was observed a handful of times. This sequence joins TRBV29-1 and TRBJ1-1; D may be TRBD1 (6 bases). Germline V gene data show CDR1 as SQVTM and CDR2 as ANQGSEA. V was cut by 4 bases and J by 7 bases, with 10 bases left in between. CDR3 length equals 11 residues. The CDR3: CSVGPGVEAFF. In DNA form, the CDR3 reads TGCAGCGTTGGGCCAGGGGTTGAAGCTTTCTTT.

This clone was counted between two and nine times. The CDR3 DNA is TGTGCCAGCTCCCCGCTAGCGGGAGCCATAAATGAGCAGTTCTTC. Translation gives CASSPLAGAINEQFF. The rearrangement uses TRBV18 and TRBJ2-1; 10 positions agree with TRBD2. CDR3 length: 15 amino acids. The germline V gene encodes CDR1 KGHSH and CDR2 LQKENI. V shed 6 bases, J shed 7 bases, and the junction held 9 bases outside the gene matches.

V usage is TRBV29-1 and J usage is TRBJ2-7; 14 nucleotides align to TRBD2. V gave up 4 bases and J gave up 7 bases; unmatched junction bases: 18. Germline V gene lookup returns CDR1 SQVTM and CDR2 ANQGSEA. This CDR3 spans 18 amino acids. The CDR3 sequence is CSVAPGTSGRVSEREQYF. CDR3 DNA sequence: TGCAGCGTTGCCCCCGGGACTAGCGGGAGAGTCAGCGAAAGGGAGCAGTACTTC.

The V and J genes are TRBV4-2 and TRBJ2-3; TRBD2 agrees at 7 bases. Germline CDR1 and CDR2: LGHNA and YNFKEQ. The CDR3 consists of 16 residues. V lost 4 bases to trimming and J lost 0 bases; unmatched junction nucleotides: 7. CDR3 sequence: CASSLRLAPSTDTQYF. The CDR3 DNA sequence: TGTGCCAGCAGCCTGCGACTAGCACCTAGCACAGATACGCAGTATTTT.